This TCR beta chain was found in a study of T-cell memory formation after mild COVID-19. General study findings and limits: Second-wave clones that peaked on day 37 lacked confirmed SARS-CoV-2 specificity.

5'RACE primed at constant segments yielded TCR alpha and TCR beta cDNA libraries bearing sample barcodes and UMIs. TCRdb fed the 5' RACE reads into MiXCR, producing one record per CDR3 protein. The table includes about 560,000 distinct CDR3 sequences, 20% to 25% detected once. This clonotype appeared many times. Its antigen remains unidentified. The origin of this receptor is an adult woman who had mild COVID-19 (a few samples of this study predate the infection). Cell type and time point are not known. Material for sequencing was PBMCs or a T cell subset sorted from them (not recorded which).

The CDR3 protein is CATSPRRATDTQYF. CDR3 bases: TGTGCCACCAGCCCCCGGAGGGCTACAGATACGCAGTATTTT. The rearrangement joins TRBV15 to TRBJ2-3; TRBD2 might be the D (6 bases). The ends were cut back, 5 bases at V and 3 bases at J, with 12 bases in the middle. The CDR3 contains 14 residues. Germline CDR1 reads LNHNV; CDR2 reads YYDKDF (reference sequence).